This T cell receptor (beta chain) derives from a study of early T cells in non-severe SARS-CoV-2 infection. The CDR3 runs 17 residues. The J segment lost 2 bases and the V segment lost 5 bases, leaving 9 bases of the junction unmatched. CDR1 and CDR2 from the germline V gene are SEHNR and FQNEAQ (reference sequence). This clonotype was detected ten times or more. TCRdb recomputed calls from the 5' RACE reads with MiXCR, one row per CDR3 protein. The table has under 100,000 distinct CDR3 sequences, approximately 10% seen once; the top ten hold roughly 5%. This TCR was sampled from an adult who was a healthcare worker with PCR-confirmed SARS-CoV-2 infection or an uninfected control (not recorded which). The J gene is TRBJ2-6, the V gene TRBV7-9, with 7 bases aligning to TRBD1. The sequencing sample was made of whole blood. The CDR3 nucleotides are TGTGCCAGCAGCCTCCTTGAGACAGGGCCTGGGGCCAACGTCCTGACTTTC. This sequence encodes CASSLLETGPGANVLTF.